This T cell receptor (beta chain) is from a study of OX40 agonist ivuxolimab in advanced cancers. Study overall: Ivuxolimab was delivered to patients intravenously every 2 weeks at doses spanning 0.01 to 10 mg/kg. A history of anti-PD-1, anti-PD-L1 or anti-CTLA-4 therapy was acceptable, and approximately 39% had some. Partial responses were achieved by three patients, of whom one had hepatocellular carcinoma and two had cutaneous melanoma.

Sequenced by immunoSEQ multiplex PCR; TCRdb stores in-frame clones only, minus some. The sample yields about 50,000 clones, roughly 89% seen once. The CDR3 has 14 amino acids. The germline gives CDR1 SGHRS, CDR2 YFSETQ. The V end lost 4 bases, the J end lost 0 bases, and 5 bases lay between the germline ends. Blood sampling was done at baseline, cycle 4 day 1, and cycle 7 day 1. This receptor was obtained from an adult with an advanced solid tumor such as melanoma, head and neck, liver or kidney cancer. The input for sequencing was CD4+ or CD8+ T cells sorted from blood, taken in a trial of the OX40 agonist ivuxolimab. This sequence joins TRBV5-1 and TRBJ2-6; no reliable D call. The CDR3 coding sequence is TGCGCCAGCAGCAGGTACTCTGGGGCCAACGTCCTGACTTTC. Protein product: CASSRYSGANVLTF.